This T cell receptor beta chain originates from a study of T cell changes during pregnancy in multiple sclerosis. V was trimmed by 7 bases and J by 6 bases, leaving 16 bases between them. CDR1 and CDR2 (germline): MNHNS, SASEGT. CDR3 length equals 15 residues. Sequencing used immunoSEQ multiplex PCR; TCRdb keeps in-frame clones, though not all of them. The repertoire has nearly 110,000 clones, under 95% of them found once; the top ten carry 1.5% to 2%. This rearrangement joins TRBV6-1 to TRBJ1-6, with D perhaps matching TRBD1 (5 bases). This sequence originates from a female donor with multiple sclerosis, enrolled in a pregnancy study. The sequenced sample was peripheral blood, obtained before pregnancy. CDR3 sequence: CASTEGAGPNSPLHF. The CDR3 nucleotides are TGTGCCAGCACCGAAGGGGCAGGACCTAATTCACCCCTCCACTTT.